Sequencing of this TCR beta chain was carried out in a study of blood T cell repertoires in COVID-19. About the study: The United States, Italy and Spain supplied acute and convalescent COVID-19 samples. PBMCs, B-cell-depleted T cells, or T cells were the source of the cDNA or gDNA that made up the material.

Source study methods: Amplification with reference gene primers provided the estimates of nucleated cell counts. The repertoire was sequenced with immunoSEQ multiplex PCR; TCRdb's copy has only in-frame clones and lacks some. The DNA gave D and trimming, while V, J and clone size come from that table. The sample yields 130,000 to 150,000 clones, around nine tenths seen once. Sequenced sample: peripheral blood. The TCR was taken from a man aged 45-65 years with active or convalescent COVID-19.

This chain's CDR3 is CASSPGRHSGNTIYF. DNA of the CDR3: TGTGCCAGCTCACCGGGCCGCCACTCTGGAAACACCATATATTTT. The chain is built from TRBV18 and TRBJ1-3; no reliable D call. V lost 3 bases and J 0 bases, leaving 9 bases between the germline ends. Germline V lookup: CDR1 KGHSH, CDR2 LQKENI. The CDR3 has 15 residues.